This T cell receptor (beta chain) appears in the sequencing data of a study of diagnostic markers for celiac disease (dated by TCRdb to 2020 to 2021). No count is recorded, but by frequency this clonotype is medium-sized (0.01 to 0.1%). Its antigen remains undetermined. Sequencing instrument: Illumina MiSeq. TCRdb reprocessed the reads, so every CDR3 protein sequence counts as one entry and DNA is not shown. The sample table holds 500 to 550 distinct CDR3 sequences. The top ten clonotypes cover roughly 78% of the sample. This clonotype originated in a human donor. This table probably holds off-target reads from a library built for another chain. The sample taken for sequencing was either unsorted cells or a sorted T cell fraction (not recorded which).

For the CDR3, the sequence is CSARDVGQPITDTQYF. Rearrangement joined TRBV20-1 to TRBJ2-3; the TCRdb D gene call, TRBD1, has no DNA to confirm it. The CDR3 has 16 amino acids, counting the end cysteine and phenylalanine. No DNA has been recorded. CDR1 and CDR2, looked up from the germline V gene (reference sequence), are DFQATT and SNEGSKA.